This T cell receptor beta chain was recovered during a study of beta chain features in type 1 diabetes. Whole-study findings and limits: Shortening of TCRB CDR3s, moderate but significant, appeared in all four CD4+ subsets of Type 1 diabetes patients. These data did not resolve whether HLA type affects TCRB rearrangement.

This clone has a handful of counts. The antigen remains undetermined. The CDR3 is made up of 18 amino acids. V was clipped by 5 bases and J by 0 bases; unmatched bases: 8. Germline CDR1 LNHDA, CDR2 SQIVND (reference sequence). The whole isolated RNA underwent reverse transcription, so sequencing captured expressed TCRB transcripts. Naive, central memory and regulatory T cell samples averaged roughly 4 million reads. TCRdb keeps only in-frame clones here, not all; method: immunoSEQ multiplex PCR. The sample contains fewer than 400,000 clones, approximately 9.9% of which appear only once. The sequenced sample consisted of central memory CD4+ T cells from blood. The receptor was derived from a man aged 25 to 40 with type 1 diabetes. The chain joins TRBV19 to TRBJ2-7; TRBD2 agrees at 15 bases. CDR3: CASSPGLAGGPSSYEQYF. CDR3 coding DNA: TGTGCCAGTAGTCCGGGACTAGCGGGGGGCCCAAGCTCCTACGAGCAGTACTTC. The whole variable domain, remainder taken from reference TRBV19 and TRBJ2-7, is DGGITQSPKYLFRKEGQNVTLSCEQNLNHDAMYWYRQDPGQGLRLIYYSQIVNDFQKGDIAEGYSVSREKKESFPLTVTSAQKNPTAFYLCASSPGLAGGPSSYEQYFGPGTRLTVT.